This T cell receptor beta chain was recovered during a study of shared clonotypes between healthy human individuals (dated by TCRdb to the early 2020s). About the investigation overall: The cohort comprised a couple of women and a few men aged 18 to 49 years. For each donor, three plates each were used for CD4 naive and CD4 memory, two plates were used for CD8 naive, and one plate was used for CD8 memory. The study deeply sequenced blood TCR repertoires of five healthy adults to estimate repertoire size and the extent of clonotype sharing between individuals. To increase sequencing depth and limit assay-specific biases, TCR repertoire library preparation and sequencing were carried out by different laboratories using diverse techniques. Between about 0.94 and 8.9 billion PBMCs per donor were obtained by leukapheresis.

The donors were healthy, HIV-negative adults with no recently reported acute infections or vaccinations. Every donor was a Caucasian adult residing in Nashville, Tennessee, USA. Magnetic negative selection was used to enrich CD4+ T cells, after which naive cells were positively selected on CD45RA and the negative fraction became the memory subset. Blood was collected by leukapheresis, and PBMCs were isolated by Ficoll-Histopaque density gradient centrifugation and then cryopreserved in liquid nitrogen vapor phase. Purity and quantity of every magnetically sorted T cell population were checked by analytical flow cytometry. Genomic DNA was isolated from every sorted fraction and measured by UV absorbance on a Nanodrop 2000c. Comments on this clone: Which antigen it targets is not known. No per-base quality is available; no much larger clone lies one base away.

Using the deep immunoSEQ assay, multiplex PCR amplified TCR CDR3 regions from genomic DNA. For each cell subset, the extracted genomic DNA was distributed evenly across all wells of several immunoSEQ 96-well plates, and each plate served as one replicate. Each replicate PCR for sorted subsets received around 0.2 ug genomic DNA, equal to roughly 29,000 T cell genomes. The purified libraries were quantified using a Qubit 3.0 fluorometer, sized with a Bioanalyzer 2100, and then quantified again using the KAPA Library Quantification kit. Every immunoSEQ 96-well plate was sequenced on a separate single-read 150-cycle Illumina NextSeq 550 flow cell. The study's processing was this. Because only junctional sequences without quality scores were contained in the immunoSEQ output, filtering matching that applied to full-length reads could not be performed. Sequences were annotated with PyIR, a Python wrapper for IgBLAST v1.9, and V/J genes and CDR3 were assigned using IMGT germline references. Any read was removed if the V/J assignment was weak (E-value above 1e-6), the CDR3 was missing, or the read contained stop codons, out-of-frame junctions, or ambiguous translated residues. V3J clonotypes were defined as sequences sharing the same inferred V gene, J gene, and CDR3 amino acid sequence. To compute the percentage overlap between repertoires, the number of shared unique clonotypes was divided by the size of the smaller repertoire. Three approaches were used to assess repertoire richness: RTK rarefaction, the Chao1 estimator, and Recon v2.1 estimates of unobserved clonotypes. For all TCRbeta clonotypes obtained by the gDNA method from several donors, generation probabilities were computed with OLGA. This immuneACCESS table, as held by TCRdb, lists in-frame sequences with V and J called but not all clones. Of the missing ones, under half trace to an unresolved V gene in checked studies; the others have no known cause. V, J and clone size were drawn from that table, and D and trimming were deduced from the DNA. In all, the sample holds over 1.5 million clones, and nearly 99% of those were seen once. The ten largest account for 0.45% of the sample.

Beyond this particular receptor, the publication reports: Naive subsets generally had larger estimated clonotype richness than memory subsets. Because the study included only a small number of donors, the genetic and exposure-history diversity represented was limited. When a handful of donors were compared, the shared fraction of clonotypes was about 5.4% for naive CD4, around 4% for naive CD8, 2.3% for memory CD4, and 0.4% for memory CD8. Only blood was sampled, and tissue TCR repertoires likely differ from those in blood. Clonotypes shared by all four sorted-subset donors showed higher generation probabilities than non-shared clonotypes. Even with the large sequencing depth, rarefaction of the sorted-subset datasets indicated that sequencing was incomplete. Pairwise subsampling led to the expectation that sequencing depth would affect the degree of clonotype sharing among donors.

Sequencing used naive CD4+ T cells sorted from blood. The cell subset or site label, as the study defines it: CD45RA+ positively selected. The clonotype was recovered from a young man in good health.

The nucleotide sequence reads as follows: TGTGCCAGCAGCAATACCGGGACTTGGAACACCGGGGAGCTGTTTTTT. This gives the protein CASSNTGTWNTGELFF. This receptor chain uses TRBV7-2 and TRBJ2-2; tentative D gene TRBD2, with 6 bases matching. Spanning cysteine to phenylalanine, the CDR3 consists of 16 amino acids. This entry keeps only the CDR3 DNA: 48 bases, framed from base 1. CDR1 and CDR2 are read off the germline V gene as SGHTA and FQGNSA. Deletion took 5 bases off V and 1 base off J, with a span of 14 bases between the germline ends.